The subject of this entry is one TCR beta chain. What this receptor recognizes is not known. The entry originates in a study of T cell clonality in common variable immunodeficiency (dated by TCRdb to the mid-2010s). Results the study describes overall, beyond this receptor: CVID TCRbeta sequences reportedly showed fewer deletions and N-nucleotide insertions and lacked highly modified clones with 13 or more V deletions. Correlations of repertoire features with clinical complications were constrained by heterogeneity among patients within the CVID cohort. TCRbeta clonality was higher in CVID subjects than in healthy controls (t-test p = 0.018), and the increase was most characteristic of about a third of subjects. Despite equal DNA input, controls averaged roughly 80,000 unique sequences per sample versus 30,000 to 40,000 in CVID samples. According to the authors, finding the cause of the higher clonality in CVID would require sequencing the repertoires of T cell subpopulations. Fewer TCRbeta clones were shared among CVID subjects than among healthy controls (p < 0.0001).

CVID samples and control samples contributed equivalent amounts of genomic DNA as sequencing input. For every sample, a 60 bp segment covering the rearranged TCRbeta CDR3 region was amplified and then sequenced. TCRbeta amplification used the immunoSEQ assay, a bias-corrected multiplex PCR with high-throughput sequencing. The original methods were these. Each unique nucleotide sequence was treated as a clone and annotated with V, D and J genes, copy number and frequency. Sequences were labeled productive if in frame, and non-productive if out of frame or containing stop codons. Clonality was calculated from Shannon's entropy as previously described. The predicted amino acid sequences of productive clones were used to derive the mean CDR3 Kyte-Doolittle hydropathy. Hierarchical clustering of scaled V gene usage was performed with the R hclust function using Manhattan distance and complete linkage. Clone sharing by CDR3 amino acid sequence was assessed by resampling 12 repertoires per group over 100 rounds. The repertoires were searched for about 70 published EBV-specific and a few hundred published CMV-specific TCRbeta sequences. A couple of CVID samples yielding fewer than 10,000 sequences were excluded from analysis, leaving approximately 46 CVID repertoires. The immuneACCESS repertoire file appears here via TCRdb, limited to in-frame rearrangements. These files lack a portion of the clones; in checked studies, under half of the deficit traces to unresolved V genes, and the cause of the others is not known. The DNA was the basis for D and trimming; V, J and clone size are from that table. This sample contains tens of thousands of clones, none of which is a singleton. The ten largest clones capture 5% to 5.5% of the sample.

CVID was diagnosed by standard criteria: serum IgG, IgA and/or IgM reduced below normal range, plus specific antibody deficiency. There were fewer than 45 subjects in the CVID group (about 15 female and 29 male), ranging in age from 9 to 64 years, with a mean age of 40. Predominantly Caucasian heritage was noted among both the CVID patients and the healthy controls. At the time of study participation, every CVID subject had been on replacement immunoglobulin therapy for at least one year. No CVID subject was ill or taking immunomodulatory or immunosuppressive medication when blood was collected. Heparinized peripheral whole blood samples of roughly 5 to 8 ml were obtained from each donor. Genomic DNA from adults with common variable immune deficiency (CVID) and from healthy adult controls was the source for sequencing TCRbeta CDR3 repertoires. Diluted blood was density-centrifuged over Hypaque 1077 or Ficoll-Paque to isolate peripheral blood mononuclear cells. Genomic DNA was extracted from unsorted mononuclear cells by Qiagen column purification or by a centrifugation-based method.

The clonotype originates from a human donor with common variable immunodeficiency. The sample comprised peripheral blood mononuclear cells.

Incomplete CDR3 DNA: TGCAGCGTGCTTAGCGGGGCCGTAAACAATGAG. This is translated as CSVLSGAVNNE. The whole CDR3 reads CSVLSGAVNNEQFF. The chain links TRBV29-1 with TRBJ2-1; a stretch of 8 junction bases matches TRBD2. The read falls 3 residues short of the CDR3 end, and the missing part is taken from the germline J gene. The CDR3 runs 14 amino acids, cysteine and phenylalanine included. The 33 bases shown cover part of the CDR3, and their frame starts at base 1. After removal of 6 bases from V and 5 bases from J, the junction retains 9 bases not matched to a gene. For CDR1 and CDR2, the germline V gene lists SQVTM and ANQGSEA.